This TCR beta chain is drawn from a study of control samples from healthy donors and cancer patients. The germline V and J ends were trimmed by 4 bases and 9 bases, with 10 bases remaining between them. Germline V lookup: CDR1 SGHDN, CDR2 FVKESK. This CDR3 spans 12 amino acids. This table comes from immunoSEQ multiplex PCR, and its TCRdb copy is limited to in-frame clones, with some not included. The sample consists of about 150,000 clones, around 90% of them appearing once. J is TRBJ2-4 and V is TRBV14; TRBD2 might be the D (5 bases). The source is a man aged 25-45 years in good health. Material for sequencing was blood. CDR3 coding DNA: TGTGCCAGCAGCCCCCTAAGCGGCATTCAGTACTTC. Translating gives CASSPLSGIQYF.